The following is a T cell receptor (beta chain) sequence with its context. Its antigen remains unidentified. Several immunoSEQ plates received, in even portions, the genomic DNA of each subset. Sequenced by immunoSEQ multiplex PCR; TCRdb stores in-frame clones only, minus some. The sample lists 650,000 to 700,000 clones; 90% were seen once. This sample stems from a study of shared clonotypes between healthy human individuals. Study results and limitations: Among several donors, about 5% of naive CD4 clonotypes were found in common.

Donors had no recently reported acute infections or vaccinations and were HIV-negative. The sample was memory CD8+ T cells from PBMCs. Subset of the sample: CD45RO+ cells pooled with CCR7-negative TemRA cells. The clonotype comes from a man aged 18-30 years in good health. Some clones in this sample may be carry-over from other donors' samples.

The CDR3 DNA reads as TGCGCCAGCAGGCGCCCCGGGAGCAATCAGCCCCAGCATTTT. It specifies CASRRPGSNQPQHF. V is TRBV4-1 and J is TRBJ1-5, with D hard to call. The CDR3 loop spans 14 amino acids. Trimming removed 6 bases at V and 1 base at J, with 10 bases between. Germline CDR1 is MGHRA and CDR2 is YSYEKL.